This T cell receptor beta chain emerged from a study of beta chain features in type 1 diabetes. The study's findings and limits: Junctions at VDJ sites from type 1 diabetes patients had fewer insertions and more deletions.

Reverse transcription of all isolated RNA meant that expressed TCRB transcripts were sequenced. Profiled with immunoSEQ multiplex PCR; TCRdb holds only in-frame clones, not every one. The data hold 900,000 or so clones, with roughly a sixth observed a single time. One heparinised blood draw, averaging roughly 0.11 L, came from each donor. Central memory, naive, regulatory and stem cell-like memory CD4+ cells were sorted by CD45RO/CCR7/CD25/CD127/CD95/CD27. Germline V gives CDR1 MNHNS, CDR2 SASEGT. This CDR3 spans 14 amino acids. The V gene end was trimmed by 5 bases and the J gene end by 5 bases; junction bases not matched to a gene: 5. This clone was seen more than once but under ten times. Antigen specificity is unknown.

V and J are TRBV6-1 and TRBJ2-1; 8 bases align to TRBD2. This receptor was taken from a woman between 18 and 30 years old in good health. Material: naive CD4+ T cells from blood. The CDR3 is CASSFSGTDNEQFF. The DNA for the CDR3 is TGTGCCAGCAGTTTTAGCGGGACCGACAATGAGCAGTTCTTC.